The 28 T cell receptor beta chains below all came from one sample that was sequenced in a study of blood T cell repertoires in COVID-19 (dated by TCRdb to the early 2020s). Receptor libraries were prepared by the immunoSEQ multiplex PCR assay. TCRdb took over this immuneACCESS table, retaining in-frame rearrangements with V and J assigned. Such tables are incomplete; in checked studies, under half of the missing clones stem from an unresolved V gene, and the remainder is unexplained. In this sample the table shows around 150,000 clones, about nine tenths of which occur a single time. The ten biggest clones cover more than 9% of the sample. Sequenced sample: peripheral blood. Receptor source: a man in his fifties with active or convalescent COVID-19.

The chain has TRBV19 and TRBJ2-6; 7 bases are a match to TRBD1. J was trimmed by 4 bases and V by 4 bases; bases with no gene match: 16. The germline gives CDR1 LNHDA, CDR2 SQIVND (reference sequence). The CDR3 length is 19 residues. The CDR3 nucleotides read TGTGCCAGTAGTAAGGGGGCCGCGGCTCGGCTTATGGGGGCCAACGTCCTGACTTTC. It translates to CASSKGAAARLMGANVLTF.

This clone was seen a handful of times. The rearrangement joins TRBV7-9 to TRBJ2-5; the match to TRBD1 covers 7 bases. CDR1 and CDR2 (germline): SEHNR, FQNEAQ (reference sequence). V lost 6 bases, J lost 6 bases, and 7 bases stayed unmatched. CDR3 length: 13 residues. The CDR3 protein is CASRNRGLKTQYF. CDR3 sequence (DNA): TGTGCCAGCAGGAACAGGGGTCTGAAGACCCAGTACTTC.

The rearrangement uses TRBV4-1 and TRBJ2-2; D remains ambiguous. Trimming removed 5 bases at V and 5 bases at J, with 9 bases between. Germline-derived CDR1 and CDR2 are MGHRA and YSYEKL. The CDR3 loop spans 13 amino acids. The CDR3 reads CASSSSATGELFF. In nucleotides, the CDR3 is TGCGCCAGCAGCTCGTCCGCGACCGGGGAGCTGTTTTTT.

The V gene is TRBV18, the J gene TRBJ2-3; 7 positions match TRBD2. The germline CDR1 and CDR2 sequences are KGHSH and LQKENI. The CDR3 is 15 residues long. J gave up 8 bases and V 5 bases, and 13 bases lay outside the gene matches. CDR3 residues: CASSSSSGSTGTQYF. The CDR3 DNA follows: TGTGCCAGCTCATCCTCTAGCGGCTCTACGGGTACGCAGTATTTT.

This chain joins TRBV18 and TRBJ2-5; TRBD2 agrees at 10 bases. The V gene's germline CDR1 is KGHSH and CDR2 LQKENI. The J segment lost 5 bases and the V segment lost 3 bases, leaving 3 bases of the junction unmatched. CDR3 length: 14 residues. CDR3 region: CASSPTSGPETQYF. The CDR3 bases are TGTGCCAGCTCACCGACTAGCGGGCCGGAGACCCAGTACTTC.

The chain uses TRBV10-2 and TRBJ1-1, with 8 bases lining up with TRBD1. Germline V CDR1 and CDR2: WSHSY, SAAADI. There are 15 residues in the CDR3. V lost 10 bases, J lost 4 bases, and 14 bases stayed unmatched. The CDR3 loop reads CATRRAQGVRTEAFF. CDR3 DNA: TGCGCCACCAGGAGGGCACAGGGGGTTCGCACTGAAGCTTTCTTT.

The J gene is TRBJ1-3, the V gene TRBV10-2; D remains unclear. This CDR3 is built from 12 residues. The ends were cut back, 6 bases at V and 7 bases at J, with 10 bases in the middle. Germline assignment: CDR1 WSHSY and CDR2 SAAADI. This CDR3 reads CASSPRENTIYF. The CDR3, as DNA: TGCGCCAGCAGCCCTCGGGAGAACACCATATATTTT.

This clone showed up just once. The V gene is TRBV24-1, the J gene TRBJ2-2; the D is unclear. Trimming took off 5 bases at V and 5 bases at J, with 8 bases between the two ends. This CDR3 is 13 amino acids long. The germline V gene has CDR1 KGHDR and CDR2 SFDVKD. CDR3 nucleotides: TGTGCCACCAGTGCTGTAGTTACCGGGGAGCTGTTTTTT. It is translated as CATSAVVTGELFF.

The CDR3 sequence is CASSYRPGADYEQYF. The CDR3 DNA sequence: TGTGCCAGCAGTTACCGGCCAGGGGCGGACTACGAGCAGTACTTC. The V and J genes are TRBV6-6 and TRBJ2-7; a weak D match, TRBD1 (6 bases). The CDR3 spans 15 residues. Germline loops: CDR1 MNHNY, CDR2 SVGAGI (reference sequence). Trimming left V 2 bases short and J 3 bases short, with 14 bases between.

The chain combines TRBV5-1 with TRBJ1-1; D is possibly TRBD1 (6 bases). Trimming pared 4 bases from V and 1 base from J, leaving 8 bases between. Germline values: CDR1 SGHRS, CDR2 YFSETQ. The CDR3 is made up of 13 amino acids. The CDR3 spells CASSRQANTEAFF. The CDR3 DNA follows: TGCGCCAGCAGCAGACAGGCGAACACTGAAGCTTTCTTT.

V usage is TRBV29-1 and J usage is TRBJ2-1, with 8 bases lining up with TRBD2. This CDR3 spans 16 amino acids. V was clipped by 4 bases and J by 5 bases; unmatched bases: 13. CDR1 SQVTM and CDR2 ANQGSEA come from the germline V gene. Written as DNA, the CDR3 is TGCAGCGTTGGGGGGGTAGCGGGAAAGCCCAACAATGAGCAGTTCTTC. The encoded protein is CSVGGVAGKPNNEQFF.

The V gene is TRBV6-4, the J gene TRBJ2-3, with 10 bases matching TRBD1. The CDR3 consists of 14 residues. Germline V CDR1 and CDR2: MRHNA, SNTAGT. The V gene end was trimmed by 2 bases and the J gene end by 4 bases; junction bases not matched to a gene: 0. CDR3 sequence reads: CASSDGQGADTQYF. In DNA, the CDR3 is TGTGCCAGCAGTGACGGACAGGGGGCAGATACGCAGTATTTT.

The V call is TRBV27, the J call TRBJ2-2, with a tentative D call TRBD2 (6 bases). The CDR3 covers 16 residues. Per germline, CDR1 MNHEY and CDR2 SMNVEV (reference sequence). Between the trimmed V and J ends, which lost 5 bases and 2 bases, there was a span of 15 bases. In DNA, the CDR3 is TGTGCCAGCAGTCCGATGGGAGGCTACAACACCGGGGAGCTGTTTTTT. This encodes CASSPMGGYNTGELFF.

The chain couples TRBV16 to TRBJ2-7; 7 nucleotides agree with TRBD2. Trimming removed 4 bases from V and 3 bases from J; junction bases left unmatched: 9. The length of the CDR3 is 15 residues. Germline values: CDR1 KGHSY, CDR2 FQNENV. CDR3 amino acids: CASSPRGSPIYEQYF. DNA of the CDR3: TGTGCCAGCAGCCCGCGGGGGAGTCCCATCTACGAGCAGTACTTC.

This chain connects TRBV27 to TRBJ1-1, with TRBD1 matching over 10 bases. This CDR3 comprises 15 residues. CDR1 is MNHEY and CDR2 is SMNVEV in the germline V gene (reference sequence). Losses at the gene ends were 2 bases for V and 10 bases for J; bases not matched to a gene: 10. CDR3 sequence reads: CASSLVGQGIRGAFF. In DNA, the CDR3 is TGTGCCAGCAGTTTAGTGGGACAGGGGATTCGGGGAGCTTTCTTT.

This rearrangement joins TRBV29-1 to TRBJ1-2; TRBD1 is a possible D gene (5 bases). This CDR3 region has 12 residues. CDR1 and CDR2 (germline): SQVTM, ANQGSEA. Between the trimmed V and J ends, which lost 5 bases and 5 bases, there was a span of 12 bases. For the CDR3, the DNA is TGCAGCGTTACGGGGGACCTTTATGGCTACACCTTC. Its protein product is CSVTGDLYGYTF.

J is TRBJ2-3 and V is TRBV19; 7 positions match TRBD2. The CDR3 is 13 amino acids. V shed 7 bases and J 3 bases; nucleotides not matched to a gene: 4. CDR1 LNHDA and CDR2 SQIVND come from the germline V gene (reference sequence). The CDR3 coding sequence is TGTGCCAGTACGATGCGGGAGACAGATACGCAGTATTTT. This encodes CASTMRETDTQYF.

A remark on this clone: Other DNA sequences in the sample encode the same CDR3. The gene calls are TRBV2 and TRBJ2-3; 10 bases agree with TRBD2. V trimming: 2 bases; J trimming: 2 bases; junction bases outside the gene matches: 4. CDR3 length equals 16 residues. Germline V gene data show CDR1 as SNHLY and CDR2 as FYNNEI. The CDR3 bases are TGTGCCAGCAGTGAAAGAGCGGGAGGGACCACAGATACGCAGTATTTT. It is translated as CASSERAGGTTDTQYF.

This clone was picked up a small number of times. The CDR3 sequence is CASRLTVLSNQPQHF. The CDR3 DNA sequence: TGCGCCAGCAGACTCACGGTCCTTAGCAATCAGCCCCAGCATTTT. This chain links TRBV4-1 with TRBJ1-5, with D uncertain. V was trimmed by 6 bases and J by 0 bases, leaving 12 bases between them. CDR3 length: 15 residues. Germline V gene data show CDR1 as MGHRA and CDR2 as YSYEKL.

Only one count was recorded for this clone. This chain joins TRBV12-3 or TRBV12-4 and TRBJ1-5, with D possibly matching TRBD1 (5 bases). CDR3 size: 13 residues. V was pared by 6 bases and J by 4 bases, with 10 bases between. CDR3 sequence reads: CASSRQRNQPQHF. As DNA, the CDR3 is TGTGCCAGCAGCCGACAGCGAAATCAGCCCCAGCATTTT.

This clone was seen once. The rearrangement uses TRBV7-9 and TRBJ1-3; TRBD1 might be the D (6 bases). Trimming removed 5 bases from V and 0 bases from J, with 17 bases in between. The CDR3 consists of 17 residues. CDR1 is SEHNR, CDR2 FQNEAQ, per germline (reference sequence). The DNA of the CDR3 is TGTGCCAGCAGCCGACCCGGACAGCTTTTCTCTGGAAACACCATATATTTT. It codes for CASSRPGQLFSGNTIYF.

CDR3 residues: CASSAYRDRGSGANVLTF. CDR3 nucleotide sequence: TGCGCCAGCAGCGCATACCGGGACAGGGGCTCTGGGGCCAACGTCCTGACTTTC. The rearrangement joins TRBV5-1 to TRBJ2-6; 10 bases agree with TRBD1. V trimming: 4 bases; J trimming: 0 bases; junction bases outside the gene matches: 7. CDR3 length: 18 amino acids. Germline CDR1 SGHRS, CDR2 YFSETQ. The full variable domain, rest sourced from reference TRBV5-1 and TRBJ2-6, is KAGVTQTPRYLIKTRGQQVTLSCSPISGHRSVSWYQQTPGQGLQFLFEYFSETQRNKGNFPGRFSGRQFSNSRSEMNVSTLELGDSALYLCASSAYRDRGSGANVLTFGAGSRLTVL.

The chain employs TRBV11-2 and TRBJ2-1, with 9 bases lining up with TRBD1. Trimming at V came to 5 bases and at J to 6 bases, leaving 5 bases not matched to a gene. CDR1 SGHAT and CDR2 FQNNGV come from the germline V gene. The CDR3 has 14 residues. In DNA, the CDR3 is TGTGCCAGCAGCCCGGGACAGGGAAGCAATGAGCAGTTCTTC. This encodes CASSPGQGSNEQFF. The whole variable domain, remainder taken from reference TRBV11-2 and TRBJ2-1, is EAGVAQSPRYKIIEKRQSVAFWCNPISGHATLYWYQQILGQGPKLLIQFQNNGVVDDSQLPKDRFSAERLKGVDSTLKIQPAKLEDSAVYLCASSPGQGSNEQFFGPGTRLTVL.

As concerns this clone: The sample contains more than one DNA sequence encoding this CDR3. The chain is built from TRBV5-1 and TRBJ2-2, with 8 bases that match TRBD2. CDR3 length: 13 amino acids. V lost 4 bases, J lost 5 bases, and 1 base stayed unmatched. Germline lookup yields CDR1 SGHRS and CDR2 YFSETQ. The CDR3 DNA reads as TGCGCCAGCAGCCCTAGCGGGACCGGGGAGCTGTTTTTT. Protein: CASSPSGTGELFF.

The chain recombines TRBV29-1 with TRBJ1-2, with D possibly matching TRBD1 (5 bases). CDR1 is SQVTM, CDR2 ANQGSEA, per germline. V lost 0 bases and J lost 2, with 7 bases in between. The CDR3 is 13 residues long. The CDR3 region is CSVEEDRNYGYTF. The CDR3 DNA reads TGCAGCGTTGAAGAAGACAGAAACTATGGCTACACCTTC.

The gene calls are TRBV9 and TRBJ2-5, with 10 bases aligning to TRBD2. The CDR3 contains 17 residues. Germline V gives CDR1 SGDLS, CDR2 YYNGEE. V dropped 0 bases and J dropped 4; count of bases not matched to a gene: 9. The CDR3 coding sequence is TGTGCCAGCAGCGTAGGGGCTAGCGGGAGTATTGGAGAGACCCAGTACTTC. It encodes CASSVGASGSIGETQYF.

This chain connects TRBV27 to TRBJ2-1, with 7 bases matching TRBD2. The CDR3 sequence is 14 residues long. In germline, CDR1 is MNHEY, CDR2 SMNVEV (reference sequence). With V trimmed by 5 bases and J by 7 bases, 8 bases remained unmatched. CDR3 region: CASSPRLAQNEQFF. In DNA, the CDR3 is TGTGCCAGCAGTCCCCGACTAGCTCAGAATGAGCAGTTCTTC.

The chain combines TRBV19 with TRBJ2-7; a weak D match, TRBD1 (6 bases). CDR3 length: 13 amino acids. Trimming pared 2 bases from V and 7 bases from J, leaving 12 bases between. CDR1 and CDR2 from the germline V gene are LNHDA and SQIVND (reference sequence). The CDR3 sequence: CASSIQGNEEQYF. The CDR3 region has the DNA TGTGCCAGTAGTATACAGGGGAATGAGGAGCAGTACTTC.